This T cell receptor beta chain was identified in a study of cytomegalovirus exposure and HLA in healthy donors. General study points: CMV antigen specificity of three CMV-associated chains was confirmed in vitro.

This table comes from immunoSEQ multiplex PCR, and its TCRdb copy is limited to in-frame clones, with some not included. The table records under 250,000 clones, over 75% of them present only once. Of note for this clone: Antigen: not known.

The origin of this receptor is a woman younger than 30 in good health and CMV-seropositive. The sequencing input was PBMCs.

The CDR3 spells CASSRGINQPQHF. The CDR3, as DNA: TGTGCCAGCAGCCGGGGGATCAATCAGCCCCAGCATTTT. This sequence joins TRBV27 and TRBJ1-5, with D maybe TRBD1 (5 bases). Per the germline V gene, CDR1 is MNHEY and CDR2 is SMNVEV (reference sequence). V dropped 6 bases and J dropped 3 bases, with 9 bases sitting between them. The CDR3 sequence is 13 residues long.